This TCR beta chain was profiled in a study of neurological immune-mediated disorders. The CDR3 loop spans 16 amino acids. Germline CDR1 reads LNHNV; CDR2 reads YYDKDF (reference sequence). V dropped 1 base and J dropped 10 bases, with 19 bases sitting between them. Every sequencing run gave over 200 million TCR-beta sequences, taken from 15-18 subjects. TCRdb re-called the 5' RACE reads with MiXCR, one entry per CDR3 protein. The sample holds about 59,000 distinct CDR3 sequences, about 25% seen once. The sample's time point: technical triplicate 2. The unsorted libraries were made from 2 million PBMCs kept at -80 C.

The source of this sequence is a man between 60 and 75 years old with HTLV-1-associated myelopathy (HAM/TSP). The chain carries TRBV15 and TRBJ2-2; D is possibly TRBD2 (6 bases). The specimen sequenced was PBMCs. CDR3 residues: CATSRGGVGNTKELFF. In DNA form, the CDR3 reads TGTGCCACCAGCAGAGGGGGGGTGGGGAACACCAAGGAGCTGTTTTTT.